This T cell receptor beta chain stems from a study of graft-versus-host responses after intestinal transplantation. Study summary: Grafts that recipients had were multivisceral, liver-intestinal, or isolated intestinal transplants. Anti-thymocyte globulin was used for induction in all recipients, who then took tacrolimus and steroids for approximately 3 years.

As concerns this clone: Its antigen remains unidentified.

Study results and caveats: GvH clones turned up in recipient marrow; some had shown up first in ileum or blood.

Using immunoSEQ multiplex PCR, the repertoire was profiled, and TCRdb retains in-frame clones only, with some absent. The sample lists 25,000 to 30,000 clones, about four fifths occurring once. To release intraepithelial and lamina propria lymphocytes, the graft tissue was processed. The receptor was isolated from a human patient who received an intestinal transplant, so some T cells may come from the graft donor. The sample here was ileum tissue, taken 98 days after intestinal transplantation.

The CDR3: CAISAGAGRGVMNTEAFF. The CDR3 DNA sequence: TGTGCCATCAGTGCAGGGGCGGGAAGGGGTGTTATGAACACTGAAGCTTTCTTT. The rearrangement links TRBV10-3 to TRBJ1-1, with D perhaps TRBD1 (6 bases). This CDR3 is 18 amino acids long. Germline V lookup: CDR1 ENHRY, CDR2 SYGVKD. The germline V and J ends were trimmed by 4 bases and 0 bases, with 21 bases remaining between them.